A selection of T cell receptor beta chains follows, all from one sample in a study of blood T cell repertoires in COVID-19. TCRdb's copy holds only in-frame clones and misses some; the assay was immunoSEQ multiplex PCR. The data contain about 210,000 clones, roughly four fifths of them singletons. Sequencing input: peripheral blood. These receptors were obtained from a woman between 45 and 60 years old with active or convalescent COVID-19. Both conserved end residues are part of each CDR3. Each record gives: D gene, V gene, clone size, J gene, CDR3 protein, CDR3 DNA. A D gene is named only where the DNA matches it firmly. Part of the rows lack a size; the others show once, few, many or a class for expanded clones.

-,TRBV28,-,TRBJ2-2,CASEGTGELFF,TGTGCCAGCGAGGGAACCGGGGAGCTGTTTTTT
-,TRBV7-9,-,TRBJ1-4,CASSVSGASEKLFF,TGTGCCAGCAGCGTGTCTGGGGCGAGCGAAAAACTGTTTTTT
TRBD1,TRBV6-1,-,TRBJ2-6,CASSEESRGQGYSGANVLTF,TGTGCCAGCAGTGAAGAATCTAGGGGACAGGGCTACTCTGGGGCCAACGTCCTGACTTTC
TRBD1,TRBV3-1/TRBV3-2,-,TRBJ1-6,CASSTGVGDSPLHF,TGTGCCAGCAGTACAGGGGTTGGGGATTCACCCCTCCACTTT
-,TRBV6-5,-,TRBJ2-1,CASRIRGGFYNEQFF,TGTGCCAGCAGGATCAGGGGAGGGTTCTACAATGAGCAGTTCTTC
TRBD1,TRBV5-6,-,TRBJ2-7,CASSSLRRGQGSYEQYF,TGTGCCAGCAGCTCTCTCCGTCGAGGACAGGGATCCTACGAGCAGTACTTC
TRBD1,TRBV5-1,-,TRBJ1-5,CASSLTGDQPQHF,TGCGCCAGCAGCTTGACAGGGGATCAGCCCCAGCATTTT
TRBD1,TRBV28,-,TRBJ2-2,CASSSPGQGFTGELFF,TGTGCCAGCAGTTCTCCGGGACAGGGTTTCACCGGGGAGCTGTTTTTT
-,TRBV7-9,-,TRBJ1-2,CASRGLEGIRLSYGYTF,TGTGCCAGCCGAGGTCTGGAGGGAATCCGCCTAAGCTATGGCTACACCTTC
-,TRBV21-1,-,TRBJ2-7,CASSHPSALSGRGPWCEQYF,TGTGCCAGCAGCCACCCCAGTGCATTAAGCGGGAGGGGCCCCTGGTGCGAGCAGTACTTC
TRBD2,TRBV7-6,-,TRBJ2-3,CASSPGVAGFTDTQYF,TGTGCCAGCAGCCCCGGGGTAGCGGGGTTCACAGATACGCAGTATTTT
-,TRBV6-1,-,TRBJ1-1,CASSEAGLEAFF,TGTGCCAGCAGTGAAGCGGGGCTAGAAGCTTTCTTT
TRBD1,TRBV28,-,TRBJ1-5,CASSPLQGISNQPQHF,TGTGCCAGCAGTCCACTACAGGGGATTAGCAATCAGCCCCAGCATTTT
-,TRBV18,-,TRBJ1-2,CASSPPGQNYGYTF,TGTGCCAGCTCTCCTCCGGGACAAAACTATGGCTACACCTTC
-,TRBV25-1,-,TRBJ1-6,CASSQLGGVSPLHF,TGTGCCAGCAGTCAGTTGGGGGGAGTTTCACCCCTCCACTTT
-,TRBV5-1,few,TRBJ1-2,CASSLEHPRDGYTF,TGCGCCAGCAGCTTAGAGCACCCGAGGGATGGCTACACCTTC
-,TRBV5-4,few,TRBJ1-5,CASSFGGDQPQHF,TGTGCCAGCAGCTTCGGCGGCGATCAGCCCCAGCATTTT
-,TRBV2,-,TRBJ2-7,CASSEGARGMRYEQYF,TGTGCCAGCAGTGAAGGCGCGCGGGGCATGAGGTACGAGCAGTACTTC
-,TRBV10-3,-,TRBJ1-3,CAISGQFSSGNTIYF,TGTGCCATCAGCGGACAGTTCAGCTCTGGAAACACCATATATTTT
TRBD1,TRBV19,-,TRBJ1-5,CASSTGQGKSNQPQHF,TGTGCCAGTAGTACCGGACAGGGGAAAAGCAATCAGCCCCAGCATTTT
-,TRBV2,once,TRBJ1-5,CASSVGALNQPQHF,TGTGCCAGCAGTGTGGGAGCCCTCAATCAGCCCCAGCATTTT
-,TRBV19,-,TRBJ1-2,CASSDRRYGYTF,TGTGCCAGTAGCGACAGGCGCTATGGCTACACCTTC
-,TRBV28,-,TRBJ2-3,CASTQTDTQYF,TGTGCCAGCACCCAAACAGATACGCAGTATTTT
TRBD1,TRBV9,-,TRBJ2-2,CASSVDGTGETGELFF,TGTGCCAGCAGCGTAGATGGGACAGGGGAGACCGGGGAGCTGTTTTTT
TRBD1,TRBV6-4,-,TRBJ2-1,CASSPGQGAYEQFF,TGTGCCAGCAGTCCGGGACAGGGGGCATATGAGCAGTTCTTC
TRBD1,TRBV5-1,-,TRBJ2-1,CASSGSGTGYNEQFF,TGCGCCAGTTCCGGATCCGGGACAGGATACAATGAGCAGTTCTTC
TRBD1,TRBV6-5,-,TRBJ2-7,CASWRQGAYYEQYF,TGTGCCAGCTGGCGACAGGGCGCTTACTACGAGCAGTACTTC
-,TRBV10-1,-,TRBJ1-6,CASSESSPRAPLHF,TGCGCCAGCAGTGAGTCCTCGCCGCGGGCACCCCTCCACTTT
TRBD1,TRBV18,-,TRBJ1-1,CASSPKQGGTEAFF,TGTGCCAGCTCACCTAAGCAGGGGGGCACTGAAGCTTTCTTT
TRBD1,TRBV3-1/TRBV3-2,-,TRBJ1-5,CASSVQGATQPQHF,TGTGCCAGCAGTGTACAGGGGGCGACTCAGCCCCAGCATTTT
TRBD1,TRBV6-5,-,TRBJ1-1,CASRRPGQVEAFF,TGTGCCAGCAGACGGCCGGGACAGGTTGAAGCTTTCTTT
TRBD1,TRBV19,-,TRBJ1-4,CASSRDRSEKLFF,TGTGCCAGTAGTAGGGACAGGAGTGAAAAACTGTTTTTT
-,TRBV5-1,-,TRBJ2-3,CASSSLPADTQYF,TGCGCCAGCAGCTCATTACCGGCAGATACGCAGTATTTT
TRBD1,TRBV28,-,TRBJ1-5,CASTHRQGRQPQHF,TGTGCCAGCACCCACCGACAGGGGCGTCAGCCCCAGCATTTT
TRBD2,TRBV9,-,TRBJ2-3,CASSVALAGGTDTQYF,TGTGCCAGCAGCGTAGCTCTAGCGGGGGGGACAGATACGCAGTATTTT
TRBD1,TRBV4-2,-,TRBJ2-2,CASSQAYRGAGELFF,TGTGCCAGCAGCCAAGCCTACAGGGGAGCCGGGGAGCTGTTTTTT
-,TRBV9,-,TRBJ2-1,CASSVVDNNEQFF,TGTGCCAGCAGCGTAGTAGACAACAATGAGCAGTTCTTC
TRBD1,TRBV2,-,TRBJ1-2,CASRSGQLGSGYTF,TGTGCCAGCAGGTCGGGACAGTTAGGGAGTGGCTACACCTTC
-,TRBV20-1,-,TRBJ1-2,CSARDLPGYTF,TGCAGTGCTAGAGACCTTCCCGGCTACACCTTC
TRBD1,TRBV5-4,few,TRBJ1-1,CASSLRQGLNTEAFF,TGTGCCAGCAGCTTACGACAGGGGCTGAATACTGAAGCTTTCTTT
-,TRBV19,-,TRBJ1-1,CASSIIRGNTEAFF,TGTGCCAGTAGTATCATCCGGGGGAACACTGAAGCTTTCTTT
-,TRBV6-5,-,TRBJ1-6,CASSSTSEGHNSPLHF,TGTGCCAGCAGTTCAACCTCCGAGGGCCATAATTCACCCCTCCACTTT
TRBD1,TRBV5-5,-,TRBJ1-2,CASSLDGGQGLGYTF,TGTGCCAGCAGCTTGGATGGGGGACAGGGCTTAGGCTACACCTTC